A single T cell receptor (beta chain) is shown here with its context. Antigen: not known. This sample was included in a study of T cell responses to AZD1222 COVID-19 vaccine. Analyses pooled second doses at about 4 or about 12 weeks. Study results and caveats: Nearly half of spike-specific TCRs reportedly go after variant regions that carry no mutations. Females made up more of the donors, who were largely white British, and clonal diversity may have come out too low. Regions 160-218 and 743-854 held dominance among vaccine-associated CD4 TCRs, which spanned spike.

Per germline, CDR1 MNHNS and CDR2 SASEGT. The V gene lost 3 bases and the J gene lost 5 bases, with 14 bases spanning the gap. The CDR3 is made up of 15 amino acids. Repertoires were generated with immunoSEQ multiplex PCR, while TCRdb's copy carries only in-frame clones and drops some. Among 150,000 to 160,000 clones, over 90% were seen once, and the ten largest hold about 1.6%. J is TRBJ1-5 and V is TRBV6-1, with D unclear. Sequenced material: peripheral blood, taken 28 days after the second AZD1222 dose. This TCR was recovered from an adult who received the AZD1222 COVID-19 vaccine. CDR3 residues: CASSEGPKGDQPQHF. The CDR3 DNA reads TGTGCCAGCAGTGAGGGCCCGAAGGGTGATCAGCCCCAGCATTTT.